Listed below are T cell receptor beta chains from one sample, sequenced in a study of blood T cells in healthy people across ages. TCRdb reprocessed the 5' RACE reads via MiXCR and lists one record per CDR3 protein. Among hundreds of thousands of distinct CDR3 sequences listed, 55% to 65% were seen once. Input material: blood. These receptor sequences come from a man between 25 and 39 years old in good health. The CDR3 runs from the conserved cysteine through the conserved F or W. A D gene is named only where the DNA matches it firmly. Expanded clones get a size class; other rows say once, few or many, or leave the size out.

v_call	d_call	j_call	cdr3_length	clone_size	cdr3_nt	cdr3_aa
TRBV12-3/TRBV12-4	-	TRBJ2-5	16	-	TGTGCCAGCAGTACCCAGGGGACTACGGGGCAAGAGACCCAGTACTTC	CASSTQGTTGQETQYF
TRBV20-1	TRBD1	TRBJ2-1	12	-	TGCAGTGCTAGGACAGGGGAGGTTGAGCAGTTCTTC	CSARTGEVEQFF
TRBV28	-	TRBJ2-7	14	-	TGTGTCAGCAGCGTCGGGACGGTCCTATACGAGCAGTACTTC	CVSSVGTVLYEQYF
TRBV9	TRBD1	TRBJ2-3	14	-	TGTGCCAGCAGCGTAGCCCAGGGGGCAGATACGCAGTATTTT	CASSVAQGADTQYF
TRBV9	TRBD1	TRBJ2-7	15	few	TGTGCCAGCAGCGCTCCGGGACAGGGGGCGAACGAGCAGTACTTC	CASSAPGQGANEQYF
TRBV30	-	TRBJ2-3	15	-	TGTGCCTGGATTACCGGCCCAAAAGGGACAAATACGCAGTATTTT	CAWITGPKGTNTQYF
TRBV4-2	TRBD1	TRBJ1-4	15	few	TGTGCCAGCAGCCAAGATCACAGGGGCCGTGAAAAACTGTTTTTT	CASSQDHRGREKLFF
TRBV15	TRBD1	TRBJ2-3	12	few	TGTGCCCTGGACAGGGGTGACGATACGCAGTATTTT	CALDRGDDTQYF
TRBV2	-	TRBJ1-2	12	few	TGTGCCAGCACTCCCAGTGGTTATGGCTACACCTTC	CASTPSGYGYTF
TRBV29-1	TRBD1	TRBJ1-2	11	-	TGCAGCGTCTGGACAGGGCGTGGCTACACCTTC	CSVWTGRGYTF
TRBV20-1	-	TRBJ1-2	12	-	TGCAGTGCTAGAGAAGGTTTCTATGGCTACACCTTC	CSAREGFYGYTF
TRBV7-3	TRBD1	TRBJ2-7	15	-	TGTGCCAGCAGCTTAAGTGGTGACAGGGGGAACGAGCAGTACTTC	CASSLSGDRGNEQYF
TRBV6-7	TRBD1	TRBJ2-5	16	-	TGTGCCAGCAGTCTCCACCGGGACAGGGAAGACGAGACCCAGTACTTC	CASSLHRDREDETQYF
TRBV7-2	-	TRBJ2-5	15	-	TGTGCCAGCAGCTTAGAGGGCAGGTACCAAGAGACCCAGTACTTC	CASSLEGRYQETQYF
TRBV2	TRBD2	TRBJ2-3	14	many	TGTGCCAGCAACCGGCGGGGGAGCACAGATACGCAGTATTTT	CASNRRGSTDTQYF
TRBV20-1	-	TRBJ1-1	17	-	TGCAGTGCTAGAGATCGGGCCAGGACGGGGTGGAACACTGAAGCTTTCTTT	CSARDRARTGWNTEAFF
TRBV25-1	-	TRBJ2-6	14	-	TGTGCCAGCAGCGGGCGCCGGGGGGCCAACGTCCTGACTTTC	CASSGRRGANVLTF
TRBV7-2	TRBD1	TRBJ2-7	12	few	TGTGCCAGCAGCATTCCAGGGGGCGAGCAGTACTTC	CASSIPGGEQYF
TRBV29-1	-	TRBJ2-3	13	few	TGCAGCGTTTTAGCCCGGGACAAATATACGCAGTATTTT	CSVLARDKYTQYF
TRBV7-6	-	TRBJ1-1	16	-	TGTGCCAGCAGCCCTGAGGGGGGGGCGGCGAACACTGAAGCTTTCTTT	CASSPEGGAANTEAFF